The present T cell receptor (beta chain) was sequenced within a study of beta chain features in type 1 diabetes. Worth noting for this clone: Its antigen is unknown. The germline gene is not matched at one end of the junction; a read error may be the cause.

Germline V gene sequence: CDR1 SSHAT, CDR2 FNYEAQ (reference sequence). The CDR3 totals 16 residues. Of the isolated RNA, all was reverse transcribed, and so the sequenced material was expressed TCRB transcripts. Clones were read by immunoSEQ multiplex PCR, and TCRdb kept only the in-frame ones, dropping some. The data hold 250,000 to 300,000 clones, with roughly a quarter observed a single time. Findings and limits, study-wide: For Type 1 diabetes patients, all four CD4+ subsets carried TCRB CDR3s that were moderately but significantly shorter. Lower insertion and higher deletion counts appeared at VDJ junctions in type 1 diabetes patients.

The chain recombines TRBV7-7 with TRBJ2-2; 11 nucleotides agree with TRBD1. This TCR was sampled from a woman aged 25 to 45 with type 1 diabetes. The sequencing input was naive CD4+ T cells from blood. The CDR3 reads CASSPGDRGFTGELFF. CDR3 nucleotides: TGTGCTAGCAGCCCCGGGGACAGGGGGTTCACCGGGGAGCTGTTTTTT. Supplemented by reference TRBV7-7 and TRBJ2-2, the full variable domain reads GAGVSQSPRYKVTKRGQDVTLRCDPISSHATLYWYQQALGQGPEFLTYFNYEAQPDKSGLPSDRFSAERPEGSISTLTIQRTEQRDSAMYRCASSPGDRGFTGELFFGEGSRLTVL.